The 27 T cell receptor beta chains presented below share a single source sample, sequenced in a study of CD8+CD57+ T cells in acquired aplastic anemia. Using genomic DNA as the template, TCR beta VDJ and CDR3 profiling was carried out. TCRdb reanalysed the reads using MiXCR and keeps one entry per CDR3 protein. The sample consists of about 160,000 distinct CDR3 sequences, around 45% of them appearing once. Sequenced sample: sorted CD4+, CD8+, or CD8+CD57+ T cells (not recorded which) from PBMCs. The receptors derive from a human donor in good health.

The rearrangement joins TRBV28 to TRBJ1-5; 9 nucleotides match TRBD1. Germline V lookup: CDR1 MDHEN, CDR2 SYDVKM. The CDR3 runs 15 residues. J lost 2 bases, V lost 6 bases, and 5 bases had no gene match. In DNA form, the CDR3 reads TGTGCCAGCAGCTCACAGGGGGCAGGCAATCAGCCCCAGCATTTT. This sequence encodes CASSSQGAGNQPQHF. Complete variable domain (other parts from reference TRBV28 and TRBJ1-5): DVKVTQSSRYLVKRTGEKVFLECVQDMDHENMFWYRQDPGLGLRLIYFSYDVKMKEKGDIPEGYSVSREKKERFSLILESASTNQTSMYLCASSSQGAGNQPQHFGDGTRLSIL.

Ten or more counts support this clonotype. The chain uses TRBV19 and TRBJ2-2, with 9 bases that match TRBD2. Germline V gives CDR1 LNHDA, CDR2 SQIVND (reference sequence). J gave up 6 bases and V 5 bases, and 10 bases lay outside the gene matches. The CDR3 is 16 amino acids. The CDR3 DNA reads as TGTGCCAGTAGTTCTATAGCGGGAGAGAGGGCCGGGGAGCTGTTTTTT. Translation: CASSSIAGERAGELFF.

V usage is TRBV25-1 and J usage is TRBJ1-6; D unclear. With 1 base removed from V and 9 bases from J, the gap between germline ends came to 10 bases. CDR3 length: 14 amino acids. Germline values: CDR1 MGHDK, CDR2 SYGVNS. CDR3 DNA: TGTGCCAGCAGTGAATTCGTCCTGGGTTCACCCCTCCACTTT. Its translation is CASSEFVLGSPLHF. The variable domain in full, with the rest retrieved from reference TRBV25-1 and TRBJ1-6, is EADIYQTPRYLVIGTGKKITLECSQTMGHDKMYWYQQDPGMELHLIHYSYGVNSTEKGDLSSESTVSRIRTEHFPLTLESARPSHTSQYLCASSEFVLGSPLHFGNGTRLTVT.

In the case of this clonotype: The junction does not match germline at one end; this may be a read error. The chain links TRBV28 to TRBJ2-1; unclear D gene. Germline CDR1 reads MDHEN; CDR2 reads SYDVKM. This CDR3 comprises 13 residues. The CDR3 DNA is TGTGCCAGCTGCCGGCGCCTATACAGTGAGCAGTTCTTC. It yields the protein CASCRRLYSEQFF. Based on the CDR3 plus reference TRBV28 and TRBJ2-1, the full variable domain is DVKVTQSSRYLVKRTGEKVFLECVQDMDHENMFWYRQDPGLGLRLIYFSYDVKMKEKGDIPEGYSVSREKKERFSLILESASTNQTSMYLCASCRRLYSEQFFGPGTRLTVL.

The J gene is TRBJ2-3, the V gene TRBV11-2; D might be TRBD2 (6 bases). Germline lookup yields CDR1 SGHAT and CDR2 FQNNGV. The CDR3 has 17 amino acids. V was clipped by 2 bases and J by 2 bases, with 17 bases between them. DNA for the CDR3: TGTGCCAGCAGCTTAATTGGGTCGGGAGCGAACACAGATACGCAGTATTTT. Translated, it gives CASSLIGSGANTDTQYF.

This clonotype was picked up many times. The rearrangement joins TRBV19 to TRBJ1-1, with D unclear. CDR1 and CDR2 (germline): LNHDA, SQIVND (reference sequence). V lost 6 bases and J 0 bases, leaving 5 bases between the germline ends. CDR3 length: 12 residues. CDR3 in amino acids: CASRQMNTEAFF. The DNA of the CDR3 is TGTGCCAGTAGGCAAATGAACACTGAAGCTTTCTTT.

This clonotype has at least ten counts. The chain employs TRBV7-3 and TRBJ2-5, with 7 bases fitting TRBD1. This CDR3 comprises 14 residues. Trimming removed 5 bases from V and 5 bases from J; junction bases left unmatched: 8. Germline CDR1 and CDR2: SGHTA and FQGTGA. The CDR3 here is CASSPQGFAETQYF. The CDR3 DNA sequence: TGTGCCAGCAGCCCACAGGGGTTCGCGGAGACCCAGTACTTC.

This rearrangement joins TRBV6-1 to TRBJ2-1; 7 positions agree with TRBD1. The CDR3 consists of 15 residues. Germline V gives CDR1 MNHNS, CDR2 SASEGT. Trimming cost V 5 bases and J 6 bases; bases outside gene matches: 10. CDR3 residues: CASSTRQGLSNEQFF. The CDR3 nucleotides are TGTGCCAGCAGTACCCGACAGGGTTTGAGCAATGAGCAGTTCTTC.

The CDR3 DNA reads TGTGCCAGCGGATGGCCGGGAACCGGGGAGCTGTTTTTT. Translating gives CASGWPGTGELFF. The J gene is TRBJ2-2, the V gene TRBV6-1; TRBD2 might be the D (5 bases). Germline values: CDR1 MNHNS, CDR2 SASEGT. CDR3 length equals 13 residues. Deletions cut 8 bases from V and 5 bases from J, with 12 bases between.

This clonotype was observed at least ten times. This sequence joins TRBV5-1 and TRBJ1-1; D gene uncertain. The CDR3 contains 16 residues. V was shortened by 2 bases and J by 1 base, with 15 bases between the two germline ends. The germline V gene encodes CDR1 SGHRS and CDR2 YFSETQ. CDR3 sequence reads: CASSFFVGGGNTEAFF. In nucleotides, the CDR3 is TGCGCCAGCAGCTTCTTCGTGGGAGGCGGGAACACTGAAGCTTTCTTT.

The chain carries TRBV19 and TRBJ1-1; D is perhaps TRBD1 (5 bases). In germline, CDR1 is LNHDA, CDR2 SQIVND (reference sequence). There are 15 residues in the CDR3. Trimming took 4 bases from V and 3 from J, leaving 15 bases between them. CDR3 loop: CASSKSAGWDTEAFF. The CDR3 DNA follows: TGTGCCAGTAGTAAGAGTGCAGGGTGGGACACTGAAGCTTTCTTT. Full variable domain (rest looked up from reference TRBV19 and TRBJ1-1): DGGITQSPKYLFRKEGQNVTLSCEQNLNHDAMYWYRQDPGQGLRLIYYSQIVNDFQKGDIAEGYSVSREKKESFPLTVTSAQKNPTAFYLCASSKSAGWDTEAFFGQGTRLTVV.

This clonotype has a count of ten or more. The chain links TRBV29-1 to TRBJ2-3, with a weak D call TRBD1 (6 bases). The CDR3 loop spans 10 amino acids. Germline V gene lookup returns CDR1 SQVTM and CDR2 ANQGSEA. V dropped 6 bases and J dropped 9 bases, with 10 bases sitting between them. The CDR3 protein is CSVGTKTQYF. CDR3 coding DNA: TGCAGCGTCGGGACAAAAACGCAGTATTTT.

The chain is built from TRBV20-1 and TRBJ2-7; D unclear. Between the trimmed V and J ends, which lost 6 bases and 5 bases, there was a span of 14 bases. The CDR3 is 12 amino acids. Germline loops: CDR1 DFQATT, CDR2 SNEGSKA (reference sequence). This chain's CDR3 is CSALKRENEQYF. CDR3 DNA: TGCAGTGCCCTCAAGAGAGAAAACGAGCAGTACTTC.

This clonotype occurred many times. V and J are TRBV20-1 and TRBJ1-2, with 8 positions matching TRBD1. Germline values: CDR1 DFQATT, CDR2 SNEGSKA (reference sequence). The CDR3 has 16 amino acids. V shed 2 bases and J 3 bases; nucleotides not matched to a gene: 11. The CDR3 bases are TGCAGTGCTAGATCCGGACAGGGCCAAAGGGACTATGGCTACACCTTC. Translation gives CSARSGQGQRDYGYTF.

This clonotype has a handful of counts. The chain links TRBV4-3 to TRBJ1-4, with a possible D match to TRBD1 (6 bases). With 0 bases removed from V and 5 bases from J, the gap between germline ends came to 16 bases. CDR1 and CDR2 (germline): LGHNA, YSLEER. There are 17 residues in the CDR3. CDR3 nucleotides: TGCGCCAGCAGCCAAGACAAGGGGTCGACAGGAAATGAAAAACTGTTTTTT. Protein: CASSQDKGSTGNEKLFF.

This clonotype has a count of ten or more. The DNA of the CDR3 is TGCGCCAGCAGCGGGGGCAATATCGGGGAGCTGTTTTTT. It translates to CASSGGNIGELFF. The chain joins TRBV5-1 to TRBJ2-2; D is perhaps TRBD1 (6 bases). The CDR3 sequence is 13 residues long. Germline CDR1 and CDR2: SGHRS and YFSETQ. V dropped 4 bases and J dropped 7 bases, with 11 bases sitting between them. Variable domain in full (rest from reference TRBV5-1 and TRBJ2-2): KAGVTQTPRYLIKTRGQQVTLSCSPISGHRSVSWYQQTPGQGLQFLFEYFSETQRNKGNFPGRFSGRQFSNSRSEMNVSTLELGDSALYLCASSGGNIGELFFGEGSRLTVL.

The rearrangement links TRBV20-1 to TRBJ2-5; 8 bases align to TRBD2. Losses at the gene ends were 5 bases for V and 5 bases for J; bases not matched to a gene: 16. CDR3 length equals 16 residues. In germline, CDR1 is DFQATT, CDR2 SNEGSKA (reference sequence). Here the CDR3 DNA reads TGCAGTGCTGTCAGAGGGGGACTAGTCGATCGGGAGACCCAGTACTTC. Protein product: CSAVRGGLVDRETQYF.

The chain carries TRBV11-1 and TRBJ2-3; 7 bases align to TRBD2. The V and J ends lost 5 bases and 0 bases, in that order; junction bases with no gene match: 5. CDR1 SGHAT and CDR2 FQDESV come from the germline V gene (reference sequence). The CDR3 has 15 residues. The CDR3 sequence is CASSEGGLSTDTQYF. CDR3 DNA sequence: TGTGCCAGCAGCGAGGGAGGGCTAAGCACAGATACGCAGTATTTT.

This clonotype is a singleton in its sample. As DNA, the CDR3 is TGTGCCACCAGCACTAGACAGGCACGATACAATGAGCAGTTCTTC. Protein: CATSTRQARYNEQFF. V and J are TRBV15 and TRBJ2-1; D may be TRBD1 (6 bases). The CDR3 length is 15 residues. Germline CDR1 and CDR2: LNHNV and YYDKDF (reference sequence). The V end was cut by 4 bases, the J end by 4 bases, with 14 bases between.

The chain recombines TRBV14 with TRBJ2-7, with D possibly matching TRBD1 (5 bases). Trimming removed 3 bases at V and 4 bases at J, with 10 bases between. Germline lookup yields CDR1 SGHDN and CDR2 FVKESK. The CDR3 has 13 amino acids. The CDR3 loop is CASSHAGRYEQYF. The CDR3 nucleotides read TGTGCCAGCAGCCACGCAGGGCGGTACGAGCAGTACTTC.

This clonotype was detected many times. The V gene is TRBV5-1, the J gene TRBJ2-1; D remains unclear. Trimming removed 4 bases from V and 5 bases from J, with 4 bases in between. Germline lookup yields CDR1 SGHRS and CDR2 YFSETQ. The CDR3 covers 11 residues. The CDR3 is CASSPNNEQFF. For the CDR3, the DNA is TGCGCCAGCAGCCCAAACAATGAGCAGTTCTTC.

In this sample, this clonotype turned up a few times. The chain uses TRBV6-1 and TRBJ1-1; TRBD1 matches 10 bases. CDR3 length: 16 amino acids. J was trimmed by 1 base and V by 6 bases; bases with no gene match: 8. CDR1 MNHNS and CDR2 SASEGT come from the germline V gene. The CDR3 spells CASSSDRGRANTEAFF. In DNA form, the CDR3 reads TGTGCCAGCAGCAGCGACAGGGGGCGCGCGAACACTGAAGCTTTCTTT.

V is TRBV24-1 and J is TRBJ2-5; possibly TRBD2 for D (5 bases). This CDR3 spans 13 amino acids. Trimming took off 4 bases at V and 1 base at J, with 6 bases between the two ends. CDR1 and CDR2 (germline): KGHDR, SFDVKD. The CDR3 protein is CATSEGSQETQYF. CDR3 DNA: TGTGCCACCAGTGAAGGGAGCCAAGAGACCCAGTACTTC.

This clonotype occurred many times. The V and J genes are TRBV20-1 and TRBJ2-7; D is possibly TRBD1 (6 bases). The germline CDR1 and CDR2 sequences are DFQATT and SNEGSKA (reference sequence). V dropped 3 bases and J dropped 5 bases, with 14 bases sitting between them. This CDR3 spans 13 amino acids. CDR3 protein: CSARKGELHEQYF. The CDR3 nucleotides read TGCAGTGCTAGGAAGGGGGAGCTCCACGAGCAGTACTTC.

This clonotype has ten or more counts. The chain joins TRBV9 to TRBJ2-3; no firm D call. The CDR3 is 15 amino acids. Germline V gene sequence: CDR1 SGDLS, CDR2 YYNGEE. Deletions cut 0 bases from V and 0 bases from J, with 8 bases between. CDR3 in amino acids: CASSVGPASTDTQYF. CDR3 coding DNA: TGTGCCAGCAGCGTAGGGCCAGCAAGCACAGATACGCAGTATTTT.

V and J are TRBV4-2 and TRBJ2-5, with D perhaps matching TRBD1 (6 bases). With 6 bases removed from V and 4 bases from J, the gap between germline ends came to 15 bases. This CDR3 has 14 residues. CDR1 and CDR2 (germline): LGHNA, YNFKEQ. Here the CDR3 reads CASSGGRVGETQYF. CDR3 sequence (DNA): TGTGCCAGCAGTGGGGGCAGGGTGGGAGAGACCCAGTACTTC.

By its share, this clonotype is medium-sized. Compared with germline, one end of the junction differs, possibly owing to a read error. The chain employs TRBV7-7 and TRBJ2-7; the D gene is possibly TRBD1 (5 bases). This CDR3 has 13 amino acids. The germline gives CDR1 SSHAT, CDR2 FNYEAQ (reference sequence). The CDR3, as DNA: TGTGCTAGCAGCTTAGCAGGGAACTACGAGCAGTACTTC. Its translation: CASSLAGNYEQYF.